A selection of T cell receptor beta chains follows, all from one sample in a study of blood T cell repertoires in COVID-19. The method was immunoSEQ multiplex PCR; TCRdb's version includes in-frame clones alone and lacks a portion of them. Of 250,000 or so clones listed, around 89% are singletons. The sample was peripheral blood. The receptor source for this set is a woman aged 30 to 39 with COVID-19, enrolled during active disease. CDR3s include the opening cysteine and the closing phenylalanine or tryptophan. A D gene is named only where the DNA matches it firmly. For some rows the clone size is stated as once, few or many, or as a class when expanded; others skip it.

clone_size,cdr3_length,j_call,d_call,v_call,cdr3_nt,cdr3_aa
-,16,TRBJ1-5,TRBD1,TRBV2,TGTGCCAGCAGTCCATCAACAGGGGAAGGCAATCAGCCCCAGCATTTT,CASSPSTGEGNQPQHF
-,14,TRBJ1-2,-,TRBV7-9,TGTGCCAGCAGCTCACACGGACAGTCGGATGGCTACACCTTC,CASSSHGQSDGYTF
-,15,TRBJ2-5,-,TRBV2,TGTGCCAGCAGCGCCCTTCGGACTGACCAAGAGACCCAGTACTTC,CASSALRTDQETQYF
-,14,TRBJ1-5,TRBD1,TRBV10-2,TGCGCCAGCAGTTTTACAGGGGAAGGTCAGCCCCAGCATTTT,CASSFTGEGQPQHF
few,18,TRBJ2-3,TRBD2,TRBV7-9,TGTGCCAGCAGCCAACCGGCCGGGACTAGCGGATCCACAGATACGCAGTATTTT,CASSQPAGTSGSTDTQYF
-,15,TRBJ1-6,-,TRBV27,TGTGCCAGCAGTACTTCAGGGGTCTATAATTCACCCCTCCACTTT,CASSTSGVYNSPLHF
once,16,TRBJ1-2,TRBD1,TRBV11-3,TGTGCCAGCAGCTCCCTGAGGGGACAGGGTATGAATGGCTACACCTTC,CASSSLRGQGMNGYTF
-,16,TRBJ2-5,TRBD1,TRBV28,TGTGCCAGCAGTCCCACAGGGACAGGGGGGCAAGAGACCCAGTACTTC,CASSPTGTGGQETQYF
-,13,TRBJ1-1,TRBD1,TRBV18,TGTGCCAGCTCACCAACAGGGGACACTGAAGCTTTCTTT,CASSPTGDTEAFF
-,12,TRBJ2-5,-,TRBV12-5,TGTGCTAGTGGGGACAGCCAAGAGACCCAGTACTTC,CASGDSQETQYF
-,15,TRBJ2-5,-,TRBV6-5,TGTGCCAGCAGTTACGACGGCAGCCGAGGGGAGACCCAGTACTTC,CASSYDGSRGETQYF
-,17,TRBJ2-4,TRBD2,TRBV29-1,TGCAGCGTCCGCTGGCTAGCGGGGGGTCTTGGCAAAAACATTCAGTACTTC,CSVRWLAGGLGKNIQYF
-,15,TRBJ2-5,TRBD1,TRBV4-3,TGCGCCAGCAGCCAAGGGACAGGAAAAAAAGAGACCCAGTACTTC,CASSQGTGKKETQYF
-,14,TRBJ1-1,-,TRBV3-1/TRBV3-2,TGTGCCAGCAGCCCCCAACGGGGGGGGACTGAAGCTTTCTTT,CASSPQRGGTEAFF
-,15,TRBJ2-3,-,TRBV13,TGTGCCAGCAGCGCACAGGGGACTAGCACAGATACGCAGTATTTT,CASSAQGTSTDTQYF
-,16,TRBJ2-3,TRBD2,TRBV6-1,TGTGCCAGCAGTGACCTAGCGGGGAGCAGCACAGATACGCAGTATTTT,CASSDLAGSSTDTQYF
-,16,TRBJ1-4,TRBD1,TRBV28,TGTGCCAGCAGTTTACCCCCGACAGGGGGTAATGAAAAACTGTTTTTT,CASSLPPTGGNEKLFF
few,13,TRBJ1-1,-,TRBV5-1,TGCGCCAGCGGGCGGACGGGGGGAACTGAAGCTTTCTTT,CASGRTGGTEAFF
-,16,TRBJ2-3,-,TRBV7-2,TGTGCCAGCAGCTTAGATCGTCCTCCGGGCACAGATACGCAGTATTTT,CASSLDRPPGTDTQYF
-,15,TRBJ1-6,TRBD1,TRBV27,TGTGCCAGCAGTTTGGGGACAGCCTCTAATTCACCCCTCCACTTT,CASSLGTASNSPLHF
-,15,TRBJ2-7,TRBD2,TRBV6-5,TGTGCCAGCAGTTACTCTCGGACTAGCAGATACGGGCAGTACTTC,CASSYSRTSRYGQYF
-,16,TRBJ2-1,TRBD2,TRBV5-6,TGTGCCAGCAGGGAAAAACTAGCGGGGGGGCGAGTTGAGCAGTTCTTC,CASREKLAGGRVEQFF
-,16,TRBJ2-3,-,TRBV5-1,TGCGCCAGCAGCTCGGGCCCACAGGGCAGCACAGATACGCAGTATTTT,CASSSGPQGSTDTQYF
-,13,TRBJ2-7,-,TRBV4-1,TGCGCCAGCAGCCGAATACAAGACTACGAGCAGTACTTC,CASSRIQDYEQYF
once,16,TRBJ2-3,-,TRBV7-6,TGTGCCAGCAGCTTAGTAAGTCTAGCGTTTGGAGATACGCAGTATTTT,CASSLVSLAFGDTQYF
-,11,TRBJ2-1,-,TRBV7-2,TGTGCCAGCGGCTCTAACAATGAGCAGTTCTTC,CASGSNNEQFF
-,16,TRBJ2-3,-,TRBV4-1,TGCGCCAGCAGCCAAGATGTCCAGGGCCACACAGATACGCAGTATTTT,CASSQDVQGHTDTQYF
-,16,TRBJ2-6,TRBD2,TRBV7-9,TGTGCCAGCAGCTCGACCGGGGGGAATGGGGCCAACGTCCTGACTTTC,CASSSTGGNGANVLTF
few,19,TRBJ2-6,-,TRBV28,TGTGCCAGCAGTTTATGGGGTGACCTCCAGGGAACTGGGGCCAACGTCCTGACTTTC,CASSLWGDLQGTGANVLTF
-,13,TRBJ1-1,TRBD1,TRBV7-2,TGTGCCAGCAACCCGGGACAGGGGGCGGAAGCTTTCTTT,CASNPGQGAEAFF
-,16,TRBJ2-1,TRBD2,TRBV7-7,TGTGCTAGCAGCTTAGCCGGGAGGGCCACGTACAATGAGCAGTTCTTC,CASSLAGRATYNEQFF
once,14,TRBJ2-3,TRBD2,TRBV6-5,TGTGCCAGCCGACTAGCGGGGGAGGCAGATACGCAGTATTTT,CASRLAGEADTQYF
-,15,TRBJ2-5,TRBD1,TRBV19,TGTGCCAGTAGTACCCCGGGACAGGGACAAGAGACCCAGTACTTC,CASSTPGQGQETQYF
-,11,TRBJ2-2,-,TRBV9,TGTGCCAGCAACAGCGGGGGGGAGCTGTTTTTT,CASNSGGELFF
-,14,TRBJ2-3,-,TRBV9,TGTGCCAGCAGCGTAGCTCTAATCTCCGATACGCAGTATTTT,CASSVALISDTQYF
-,15,TRBJ1-2,-,TRBV7-2,TGTGCCAGCAGCTTAGAGTCGTCAGCGAGCTATGGCTACACCTTC,CASSLESSASYGYTF
-,15,TRBJ1-6,-,TRBV6-2/TRBV6-3,TGTGCCAGCAGTTACTCGGGGGGTAGCAATTCACCCCTCCACTTT,CASSYSGGSNSPLHF
-,14,TRBJ2-1,-,TRBV2,TGTGCCAGCAGTGTTGAGGGCCAGGGGAATGAGCAGTTCTTC,CASSVEGQGNEQFF
-,16,TRBJ1-3,-,TRBV28,TGTGCCAGCAGCTACGCTGGGGAGTTAGGTGGAAACACCATATATTTT,CASSYAGELGGNTIYF
-,15,TRBJ2-3,TRBD2,TRBV12-5,TGTGCTAGTGCGACTAGCGGGGGGAGCACAGATACGCAGTATTTT,CASATSGGSTDTQYF
-,15,TRBJ2-7,TRBD1,TRBV25-1,TGTGCCAGCAGTGAATCGGGGACAGGGGGCTACGAGCAGTACTTC,CASSESGTGGYEQYF
-,14,TRBJ1-1,TRBD1,TRBV6-5,TGTGCCAGCAAAGAAGACAGGGTGGACACTGAAGCCTTCTTT,CASKEDRVDTEAFF
once,19,TRBJ1-6,TRBD1,TRBV7-9,TGTGCCAGCAGCTTAATTGGGACAGGAAAAATAAGGGATAATTCACCCCTCCACTTT,CASSLIGTGKIRDNSPLHF
-,16,TRBJ2-1,TRBD2,TRBV5-4,TGTGCCAGCAGTCCTTCCGGGACTAGGTCTCCTCAGGAGCAGTTCTTC,CASSPSGTRSPQEQFF
-,14,TRBJ2-3,TRBD2,TRBV9,TGTGCCAGCAGCGTAGGACTAGCGGCAGATACGCAGTATTTT,CASSVGLAADTQYF
few,12,TRBJ2-5,TRBD1,TRBV5-4,TGTGCCAGCAGCGCACAGGGGCCGACCCAGTACTTC,CASSAQGPTQYF
-,16,TRBJ2-7,-,TRBV7-9,TGTGCCAGCAGCTTAAAACCGGACAGCCTCAACTACGAGCAGTACTTC,CASSLKPDSLNYEQYF
-,14,TRBJ1-4,TRBD1,TRBV6-6,TGTGCCAGCAGTCGATCGGACAGGGGGGAAAAACTGTTTTTT,CASSRSDRGEKLFF
-,14,TRBJ2-1,-,TRBV9,TGTGCCAGCAGCCGGGACTCCCGTGTGGATGAGCAGTTCTTC,CASSRDSRVDEQFF
-,14,TRBJ1-2,-,TRBV18,TGTGCCAGCTCACCAACCGAGGGGGGGTTTGGCTACACCTTC,CASSPTEGGFGYTF
-,15,TRBJ1-2,TRBD1,TRBV7-2,TGTGCCAGCAGCTTAGGGGACAGCTTAACCTATGGCTACACCTTC,CASSLGDSLTYGYTF
-,16,TRBJ1-6,-,TRBV7-2,TGTGCCAGCAGCTTATCGACGGGCTCCTATAATTCACCCCTCCACTTT,CASSLSTGSYNSPLHF
-,14,TRBJ1-1,-,TRBV4-3,TGCGCCAGCAGCCAAGATGCAGGGAACACTGAAGCTTTCTTT,CASSQDAGNTEAFF
-,18,TRBJ2-1,TRBD2,TRBV14,TGTGCCAGCAGCCGACTATTTCCGACTAGCGGGAGCTGGAATGAGCAGTTCTTC,CASSRLFPTSGSWNEQFF
-,14,TRBJ2-2,-,TRBV27,TGTGCCAGCAGTTTATCGGACCCCAGCCGCGGGTTGTTTTTT,CASSLSDPSRGLFF
once,16,TRBJ2-1,TRBD2,TRBV28,TGTGCCAGCAGTTTAGAAGGGACTAGTGGATGGAGTAAGCAGTTCTTC,CASSLEGTSGWSKQFF
-,16,TRBJ2-1,TRBD2,TRBV6-2/TRBV6-3,TGTGCCAGCAGTCCCCGGACTAGCGGGGGGGCAAATGAGCAGTTCTTC,CASSPRTSGGANEQFF
-,13,TRBJ2-5,-,TRBV4-3,TGCGCCAGCAGCCAAGATCTAGGGGGGACCCAGTACTTC,CASSQDLGGTQYF